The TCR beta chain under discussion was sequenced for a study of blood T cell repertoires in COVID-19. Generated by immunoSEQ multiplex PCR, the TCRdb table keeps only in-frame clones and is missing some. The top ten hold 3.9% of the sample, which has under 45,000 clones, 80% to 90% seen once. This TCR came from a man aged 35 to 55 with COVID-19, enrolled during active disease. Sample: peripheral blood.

CDR3 bases: TGTGCCAGCAGGGGACTAGCGGGGTACAATGAGCAGTTCTTC. It yields the protein CASRGLAGYNEQFF. This chain uses TRBV2 with TRBJ2-1; 13 nucleotides line up with TRBD2. CDR3 size: 14 residues. The V gene's germline CDR1 is SNHLY and CDR2 FYNNEI. Losses at the gene ends were 6 bases for V and 4 bases for J; bases not matched to a gene: 0.